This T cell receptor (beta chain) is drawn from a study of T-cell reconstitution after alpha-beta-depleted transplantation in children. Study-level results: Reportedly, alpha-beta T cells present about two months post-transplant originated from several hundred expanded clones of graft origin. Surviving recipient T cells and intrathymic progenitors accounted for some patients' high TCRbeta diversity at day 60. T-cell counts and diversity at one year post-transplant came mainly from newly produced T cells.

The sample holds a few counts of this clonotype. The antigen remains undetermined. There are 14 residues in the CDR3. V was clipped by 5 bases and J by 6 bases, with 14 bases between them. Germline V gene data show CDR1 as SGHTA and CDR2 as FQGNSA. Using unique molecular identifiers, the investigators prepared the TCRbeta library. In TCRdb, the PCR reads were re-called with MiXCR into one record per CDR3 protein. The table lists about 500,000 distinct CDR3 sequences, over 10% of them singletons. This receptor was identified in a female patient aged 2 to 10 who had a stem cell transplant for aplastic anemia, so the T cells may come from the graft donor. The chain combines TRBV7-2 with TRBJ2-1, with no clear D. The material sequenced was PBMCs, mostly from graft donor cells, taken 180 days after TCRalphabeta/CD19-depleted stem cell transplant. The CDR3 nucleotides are TGTGCCAGCAGCCTCAGGACGGCCCCCAATGAGCAGTTCTTC. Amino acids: CASSLRTAPNEQFF. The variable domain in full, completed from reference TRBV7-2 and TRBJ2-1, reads GAGVSQSPSNKVTEKGKDVELRCDPISGHTALYWYRQSLGQGLEFLIYFQGNSAPDKSGLPSDRFSAERTGGSVSTLTIQRTQQEDSAVYLCASSLRTAPNEQFFGPGTRLTVL.